One and the same sample provided the 24 T cell receptor beta chains below, sequenced in a study of vaccination effects on CD4 cells after COVID-19 (dated by TCRdb to the early 2020s). After less than 13 days of culture, CD4+ T cells were isolated with the EasySep CD4+ T cell isolation kit. Each participant got two doses of an mRNA SARS-CoV-2 vaccine, either BNT162b2 or mRNA-1273. Antigens for these TCRs are unknown. Libraries came from the immunoSEQ multiplex PCR assay. In TCRdb, the immuneACCESS table is reduced to in-frame sequences with V and J assigned. These tables do not hold every clone; where another copy was compared, an unresolved V gene accounts for under half, and the others remain unexplained. The sample table records 50,000 to 70,000 clones; around 79% of these occur just once. The ten largest clones take up 2.4% of the sample. Specimen: CD4+ T cells from PBMCs cultured without peptide, collected after COVID-19 vaccination. Source of these receptors: a human donor who received a COVID-19 vaccine.

The chain carries TRBV27 and TRBJ2-3; 8 bases are shared with TRBD2. The junction had 8 bases not matched to a gene; V was cut back by 6 bases and J by 3 bases. The CDR3 has 15 amino acids. CDR1 is MNHEY and CDR2 is SMNVEV in the germline V gene (reference sequence). The CDR3 sequence: CASRIAGPQTDTQYF. The CDR3 DNA sequence: TGTGCCAGCAGAATAGCGGGGCCTCAGACAGATACGCAGTATTTT.

V gene TRBV7-2 combines with J gene TRBJ1-2; no reliable D call. The germline V and J ends were trimmed by 6 bases and 6 bases, with 14 bases remaining between them. CDR1 is SGHTA and CDR2 is FQGNSA in the germline V gene. The CDR3 runs to 13 residues. The CDR3 nucleotides are TGTGCCAGCAGTTCCCGTGCCGGGAATGGCTACACCTTC. Translation: CASSSRAGNGYTF.

The chain links TRBV6-1 to TRBJ2-7; no clear D. Germline V gives CDR1 MNHNS, CDR2 SASEGT. The V gene lost 2 bases and the J gene lost 4 bases, with 9 bases spanning the gap. The CDR3 has 13 amino acids. The DNA for the CDR3 is TGTGCCAGCAGTGAATTCATGGTATACGAGCAGTACGTC. It encodes CASSEFMVYEQYV.

The V call is TRBV6-5, the J call TRBJ2-7, with 10 bases matching TRBD2. Germline values: CDR1 MNHEY, CDR2 SVGAGI. The CDR3 totals 12 residues. Trimming at V came to 6 bases and at J to 6 bases, leaving 2 bases not matched to a gene. The CDR3 nucleotides read TGTGCCAGCAGGGGACTAGCGACCGAGCAGTACGTC. Its translation is CASRGLATEQYV.

The chain has TRBV24-1 and TRBJ2-5; D is unresolved. V lost 9 bases to trimming and J lost 5 bases, with 12 bases between them. Germline V lookup: CDR1 KGHDR, CDR2 SFDVKD. CDR3 length: 12 amino acids. CDR3 residues: CATSLGPETQYF. The CDR3 nucleotides are TGTGCCACCTCACTCGGACCCGAGACCCAGTACTTC.

In regard to this clone: The same CDR3 also results from other DNA sequences found in this sample. The rearrangement uses TRBV18 and TRBJ1-2; D gene ambiguous. CDR3 length: 13 amino acids. Germline CDR1 KGHSH, CDR2 LQKENI. The V end was cut by 2 bases, the J end by 8 bases, with 12 bases between. The CDR3 DNA is TGTGCCAGCTCACCAAGGACGGCATCAGGCTACACCTTC. This encodes CASSPRTASGYTF.

The chain recombines TRBV5-1 with TRBJ2-3; perhaps TRBD1 as D (5 bases). This CDR3 has 15 residues. Trimming left V 1 base short and J 4 bases short, with 13 bases between. Germline assignment: CDR1 SGHRS and CDR2 YFSETQ. CDR3 in amino acids: CASSLTPDSPDTQYF. DNA of the CDR3: TGCGCCAGCAGCTTGACCCCAGACAGCCCAGATACGCAGTATTTT.

The rearrangement joins TRBV24-1 to TRBJ2-2; D is undetermined. V was pared by 5 bases and J by 4 bases, with 7 bases between. This CDR3 has 13 amino acids. In germline, CDR1 is KGHDR, CDR2 SFDVKD. CDR3 DNA sequence: TGTGCCACCAGTGGTTACTCCACCGGGGAGCTGTTTTTT. Translating it yields CATSGYSTGELFF.

V is TRBV4-1 and J is TRBJ1-3; TRBD1 is a possible D gene (6 bases). This CDR3 region has 16 residues. Trimming left V 3 bases short and J 3 bases short, with 15 bases between. Looked up from germline, CDR1 is MGHRA and CDR2 is YSYEKL. CDR3 in DNA: TGCGCCAGCAGCCACCTTGGGCAGGGGCTTGGAAACACCATATATTTT. As protein: CASSHLGQGLGNTIYF.

The sample holds one count of this clone. V is TRBV4-3 and J is TRBJ1-1; TRBD1 is a possible D gene (6 bases). The V gene's germline CDR1 is LGHNA and CDR2 YSLEER. Trimming shortened V by 6 bases and J by 0 bases, and 14 bases separated the two germline ends. The CDR3 loop spans 15 amino acids. CDR3 region: CASRWQGRVNTEAFF. CDR3 bases: TGCGCCAGCAGGTGGCAGGGGAGGGTGAACACTGAAGCTTTCTTT.

This clone was seen once. The chain recombines TRBV10-2 with TRBJ2-1, with no clear D. Looked up from germline, CDR1 is WSHSY and CDR2 is SAAADI. The V end was cut by 4 bases, the J end by 6 bases, with 4 bases between. The CDR3 loop spans 11 amino acids. CDR3 sequence: CASSGINEQFF. The CDR3 coding sequence is TGCGCCAGCAGTGGTATCAATGAGCAGTTCTTC.

CDR3 in DNA: TGTGCCAGCCCGAGCTCAGCTAGCGGGGGGGCTTCGGGCACAGATACGCAGTATTTT. It encodes CASPSSASGGASGTDTQYF. This chain links TRBV5-8 with TRBJ2-3; TRBD2 agrees at 12 bases. This CDR3 has 19 residues. CDR1 and CDR2 from the germline V gene are SGHTS and YDEGEE. V lost 7 bases to trimming and J lost 1 base; unmatched junction nucleotides: 16.

The chain has TRBV7-3 and TRBJ2-5, with 10 bases lining up with TRBD1. Trimming removed 5 bases from V and 4 bases from J; junction bases left unmatched: 10. The CDR3 runs to 16 residues. CDR1 is SGHTA and CDR2 is FQGTGA in the germline V gene. The CDR3 bases are TGTGCCAGCAGCCTCCGAGGGGGGACAGGGGTAGAGACCCAGTACTTC. It yields the protein CASSLRGGTGVETQYF.

This chain links TRBV5-4 with TRBJ1-2; 10 nucleotides agree with TRBD1. The CDR3 consists of 15 residues. V gave up 0 bases and J gave up 5 bases; unmatched junction bases: 4. The germline gives CDR1 SGHNT, CDR2 YYREEE (reference sequence). The CDR3 region has the DNA TGTGCCAGCAGCTTGGGACAGGGGGCGCGGTATGGCTACACCTTC. It yields the protein CASSLGQGARYGYTF.

This clone was seen a few times. The chain joins TRBV4-3 to TRBJ1-2; tentatively, D is TRBD1 (6 bases). Germline V gene sequence: CDR1 LGHNA, CDR2 YSLEER. V was cut by 0 bases and J by 8 bases, with 13 bases left in between. CDR3 length: 14 residues. CDR3 in DNA: TGCGCCAGCAGCCAAGAAACAGGGCTGATAGGCTACACCTTC. Its translation is CASSQETGLIGYTF.

The rearrangement links TRBV6-4 to TRBJ2-1; TRBD2 matches at 15 bases. With V trimmed by 4 bases and J by 8 bases, 9 bases remained unmatched. This CDR3 spans 17 amino acids. Germline CDR1 MRHNA, CDR2 SNTAGT. The CDR3 DNA sequence: TGTGCCAGCAGTGTCTCGGGACTAGCGGGGGGTTATCATGAGCAGTTCTTC. This codes for CASSVSGLAGGYHEQFF.

This rearrangement joins TRBV5-1 to TRBJ1-1; D gene uncertain. CDR1 is SGHRS, CDR2 YFSETQ, per germline. The CDR3 sequence is 14 residues long. Trimming cost V 6 bases and J 3 bases, with 15 bases left between them. CDR3 loop: CASTPIGGDTEAFF. The CDR3 coding sequence is TGCGCCAGCACCCCGATCGGTGGGGACACTGAAGCTTTCTTT. Based on the CDR3 plus reference TRBV5-1 and TRBJ1-1, the full variable domain is KAGVTQTPRYLIKTRGQQVTLSCSPISGHRSVSWYQQTPGQGLQFLFEYFSETQRNKGNFPGRFSGRQFSNSRSEMNVSTLELGDSALYLCASTPIGGDTEAFFGQGTRLTVV.

The V gene is TRBV30, the J gene TRBJ2-2; D remains unclear. This CDR3 region has 15 residues. Trimming left V 0 bases short and J 6 bases short, with 14 bases between. The V gene's germline CDR1 is GTSNPN and CDR2 SVGIG (reference sequence). The CDR3: CAWSVQQIRSGELFF. CDR3 sequence (DNA): TGTGCCTGGAGTGTACAACAGATACGGTCCGGGGAGCTGTTTTTT.

This clone was recorded only once. V gene TRBV18 combines with J gene TRBJ2-7; TRBD1 matches 9 bases. CDR3 length: 13 residues. The junction had 6 bases not matched to a gene; V was cut back by 6 bases and J by 6 bases. Germline V CDR1 and CDR2: KGHSH, LQKENI. The CDR3 region is CASSRTGVTEQYV. CDR3 DNA sequence: TGTGCCAGCTCCCGGACAGGGGTGACCGAGCAGTACGTC.

This chain connects TRBV20-1 to TRBJ1-2, with 8 nucleotides matching TRBD1. The V gene end was trimmed by 3 bases and the J gene end by 7 bases; junction bases not matched to a gene: 13. The V gene's germline CDR1 is DFQATT and CDR2 SNEGSKA (reference sequence). There are 15 residues in the CDR3. The CDR3 coding sequence is TGCAGTGCTAGTCAGGATCGGACAGGGTGGCGTGGCTACACCTTC. Translated, it gives CSASQDRTGWRGYTF.

This clone was seen a single time. V usage is TRBV6-6 and J usage is TRBJ1-2; D is ambiguous. The CDR3 consists of 13 residues. Germline V CDR1 and CDR2: MNHNY, SVGAGI (reference sequence). V lost 6 bases and J lost 8, with 16 bases in between. Written as DNA, the CDR3 is TGTGCCAGCAGCCCTGTACCTACGGTCGGCTACACCTTC. As protein: CASSPVPTVGYTF.

This clone was recorded a few times. This sequence joins TRBV28 and TRBJ1-2, with no clear D. The CDR3 extends over 13 amino acids. V was shortened by 5 bases and J by 3 bases, with 10 bases between the two germline ends. Germline lookup yields CDR1 MDHEN and CDR2 SYDVKM. The CDR3 DNA is TGTGCCAGCAGTACAACAACCTACTATGGCTACACCTTC. Its translation: CASSTTTYYGYTF.

The chain links TRBV4-3 to TRBJ1-6; D unclear. The V and J ends lost 3 bases and 9 bases respectively, with 15 bases between them. Germline CDR1 is LGHNA and CDR2 is YSLEER. This CDR3 contains 15 residues. CDR3 amino acids: CASSQTRSGISPLHF. The CDR3, as DNA: TGCGCCAGCAGCCAGACCAGGTCGGGAATTTCACCCCTCCACTTT.

The CDR3 sequence is CASSYNRASYEQYV. In DNA, the CDR3 is TGTGCCAGCAGCTACAACAGGGCCTCCTACGAGCAGTACGTC. This chain joins TRBV7-8 and TRBJ2-7; the D gene is possibly TRBD1 (6 bases). Trimming removed 4 bases at V and 0 bases at J, with 10 bases between. The V gene's germline CDR1 is SGHVS and CDR2 FQNEAQ. The CDR3 has 14 residues.